The present T cell receptor beta chain was sequenced within a study of blood T cell repertoires in COVID-19. Study-level background: Donors in the United States, Italy and Spain gave samples during acute or convalescent COVID-19. PBMCs, B-cell-depleted T cells, or T cells provided the cDNA or gDNA that made up the material.

The CDR3 totals 15 residues. CDR1 and CDR2 from the germline V gene are SGHRS and YFSETQ. The V end was cut by 0 bases, the J end by 6 bases, with 12 bases between. In the authors' methods: Estimation of nucleated cell counts relied on the amplification of reference gene primers. Assay: immunoSEQ multiplex PCR; the TCRdb copy retains only in-frame clones and omits some. The V and J calls and the clone size are those of that table, but D and trimming were determined from the DNA. Of 260,000 or so clones in the sample, 88% were seen once. This receptor was taken from a human donor in a cohort sampled during active COVID-19. The V and J genes are TRBV5-1 and TRBJ1-4; D remains ambiguous. The sequenced material came from peripheral blood. The CDR3 is CASSLGSFSDEKLFF. DNA of the CDR3: TGCGCCAGCAGCTTGGGTTCCTTCTCGGATGAAAAACTGTTTTTT.